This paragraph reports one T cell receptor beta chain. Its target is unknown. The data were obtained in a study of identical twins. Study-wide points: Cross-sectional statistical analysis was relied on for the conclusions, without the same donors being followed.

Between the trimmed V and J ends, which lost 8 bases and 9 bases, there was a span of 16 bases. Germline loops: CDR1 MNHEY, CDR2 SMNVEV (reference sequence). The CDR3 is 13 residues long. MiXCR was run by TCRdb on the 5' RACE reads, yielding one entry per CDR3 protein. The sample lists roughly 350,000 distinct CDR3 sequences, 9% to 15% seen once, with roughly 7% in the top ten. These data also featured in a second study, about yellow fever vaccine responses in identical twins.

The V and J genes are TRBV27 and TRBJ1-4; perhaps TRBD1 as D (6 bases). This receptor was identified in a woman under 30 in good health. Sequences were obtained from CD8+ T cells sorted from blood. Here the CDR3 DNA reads TGTGCCAGCGGTAGGACAGCTCAGAAAAAACTGTTTTTT. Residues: CASGRTAQKKLFF.